A single sample gave rise to the 24 T cell receptor beta chains below, sequenced in a study of cytomegalovirus exposure and HLA in healthy donors. 60 Vbeta and 13 Jbeta primers were used in PCR. The assay was immunoSEQ multiplex PCR, and TCRdb's table has in-frame clones only and misses some. This sample yields approximately 110,000 clones, of which around 70% are seen a single time; under 4% belongs to the top ten. Sequencing was carried out using PBMCs. These TCRs come from a man aged 25-40 years in good health and CMV-seronegative.

The CDR3 sequence: CASSFLQGRGEETQYF. CDR3 DNA: TGTGCCAGCAGCTTTCTTCAAGGGAGGGGGGAAGAGACCCAGTACTTC. V usage is TRBV7-9 and J usage is TRBJ2-5; TRBD2 might be the D (7 bases). CDR3 length equals 16 residues. CDR1 and CDR2 (germline): SEHNR, FQNEAQ (reference sequence). V lost 3 bases and J 3 bases, leaving 17 bases between the germline ends.

The chain uses TRBV7-9 and TRBJ1-6; no definite D call. Germline CDR1 SEHNR, CDR2 FQNEAQ (reference sequence). Trimming pared 1 base from V and 10 bases from J, leaving 8 bases between. The CDR3 is made up of 13 amino acids. The CDR3 coding sequence is TGTGCCAGCAGCTTAGTATCCGGGTCACCCCTCCACTTT. Translated: CASSLVSGSPLHF. The entire variable domain, with the rest obtained from reference TRBV7-9 and TRBJ1-6, is as follows: DTGVSQNPRHKITKRGQNVTFRCDPISEHNRLYWYRQTLGQGPEFLTYFQNEAQLEKSRLLSDRFSAERPKGSFSTLEIQRTEQGDSAMYLCASSLVSGSPLHFGNGTRLTVT.

The CDR3 DNA reads TGTGCCAGCAGCACCCCGACAGGGGCAACTTTCGAGCAGTACTTC. Translation: CASSTPTGATFEQYF. The chain is built from TRBV5-4 and TRBJ2-7; TRBD1 agrees at 8 bases. V lost 4 bases and J lost 6; bases outside the gene matches: 12. CDR3 length: 15 amino acids. CDR1 and CDR2 (germline): SGHNT, YYREEE (reference sequence).

A few counts support this clone. V and J are TRBV23-1 and TRBJ1-4; possibly TRBD1 for D (5 bases). TRBV23-1 is an ORF; its function is uncertain. This CDR3 has 14 residues. V dropped 2 bases and J dropped 8 bases, with 12 bases sitting between them. The CDR3 loop is CASSQTGVREKLFF. CDR3 nucleotide sequence: TGCGCCAGCAGTCAAACAGGCGTTAGGGAAAAACTGTTTTTT.

J is TRBJ2-1 and V is TRBV7-9, with TRBD2 as a possible D gene (6 bases). This CDR3 has 12 residues. Trimming pared 4 bases from V and 8 bases from J, leaving 9 bases between. The germline V gene encodes CDR1 SEHNR and CDR2 FQNEAQ (reference sequence). Here the CDR3 reads CASSWGDDEQFF. CDR3 bases: TGTGCCAGCAGCTGGGGGGACGATGAGCAGTTCTTC. Full variable domain (remainder filled in from reference TRBV7-9 and TRBJ2-1): DTGVSQNPRHKITKRGQNVTFRCDPISEHNRLYWYRQTLGQGPEFLTYFQNEAQLEKSRLLSDRFSAERPKGSFSTLEIQRTEQGDSAMYLCASSWGDDEQFFGPGTRLTVL.

This rearrangement joins TRBV7-8 to TRBJ2-7, with D tentatively TRBD2 (7 bases). V was trimmed by 5 bases and J by 4 bases, leaving 18 bases between them. The CDR3 spans 15 residues. CDR1 SGHVS and CDR2 FQNEAQ come from the germline V gene. CDR3 sequence (DNA): TGTGCCAGCAGCCCGATTGGGGGGGGCGGATACGAGCAGTACTTC. This encodes CASSPIGGGGYEQYF.

This chain connects TRBV19 to TRBJ2-3, with D uncertain. The CDR3 totals 14 residues. The V gene's germline CDR1 is LNHDA and CDR2 SQIVND (reference sequence). V gave up 6 bases and J gave up 0 bases, with 10 bases separating them. The CDR3 reads CASRSAGSTDTQYF. CDR3 in DNA: TGTGCCAGTAGGTCGGCAGGTAGCACAGATACGCAGTATTTT. The variable domain in full, completed from reference TRBV19 and TRBJ2-3, reads DGGITQSPKYLFRKEGQNVTLSCEQNLNHDAMYWYRQDPGQGLRLIYYSQIVNDFQKGDIAEGYSVSREKKESFPLTVTSAQKNPTAFYLCASRSAGSTDTQYFGPGTRLTVL.

The rearrangement joins TRBV29-1 to TRBJ1-1; tentative D call: TRBD1 (5 bases). The length of the CDR3 is 15 residues. The germline V gene encodes CDR1 SQVTM and CDR2 ANQGSEA. Trimming shortened V by 7 bases and J by 0 bases, and 18 bases separated the two germline ends. CDR3 loop: CSAGPGWGMNTEAFF. The CDR3 DNA reads TGCAGCGCCGGACCCGGGTGGGGCATGAACACTGAAGCTTTCTTT.

The chain joins TRBV30 to TRBJ1-5; TRBD1 is a possible D gene (5 bases). The length of the CDR3 is 12 residues. CDR1 GTSNPN and CDR2 SVGIG come from the germline V gene (reference sequence). V lost 5 bases to trimming and J lost 6 bases, with 11 bases between them. The CDR3 coding sequence is TGTGCCTGGGGGGGGGTTGGTCAGCCCCAGCATTTT. Protein sequence: CAWGGVGQPQHF.

The chain employs TRBV7-2 and TRBJ2-1, with TRBD2 identical over 16 bases. After removal of 5 bases from V and 5 bases from J, the junction contained 12 bases not matched to a gene. Looked up from germline, CDR1 is SGHTA and CDR2 is FQGNSA. The CDR3 has 19 residues. CDR3 amino acids: CASSGTSGRARRRNNEQFF. The CDR3 region has the DNA TGTGCCAGCAGCGGGACTAGCGGGAGGGCCAGGAGGAGGAACAATGAGCAGTTCTTC. The full variable domain, completed using reference TRBV7-2 and TRBJ2-1, is GAGVSQSPSNKVTEKGKDVELRCDPISGHTALYWYRQSLGQGLEFLIYFQGNSAPDKSGLPSDRFSAERTGGSVSTLTIQRTQQEDSAVYLCASSGTSGRARRRNNEQFFGPGTRLTVL.

This clone came up a few times. The rearrangement uses TRBV4-2 and TRBJ2-1, with D perhaps matching TRBD1 (6 bases). V dropped 4 bases and J dropped 7 bases, with 17 bases sitting between them. Germline V gene sequence: CDR1 LGHNA, CDR2 YNFKEQ. The CDR3 consists of 15 residues. As DNA, the CDR3 is TGTGCCAGCAGCCTGGACAGAGGCCCGGGAAATGAGCAGTTCTTC. It specifies CASSLDRGPGNEQFF.

This chain joins TRBV9 and TRBJ1-2, with a tentative D call TRBD1 (5 bases). The CDR3 covers 15 residues. V lost 1 base, J lost 1 base, and 11 bases lay in between. Germline V gene sequence: CDR1 SGDLS, CDR2 YYNGEE. The CDR3 bases are TGTGCCAGCAGCGTACTCGACAGCATTAACTATGGCTACACCTTC. This codes for CASSVLDSINYGYTF. Full variable domain (outside the CDR3, taken from reference TRBV9 and TRBJ1-2): DSGVTQTPKHLITATGQRVTLRCSPRSGDLSVYWYQQSLDQGLQFLIQYYNGEERAKGNILERFSAQQFPDLHSELNLSSLELGDSALYFCASSVLDSINYGYTFGSGTRLTVV.

The V gene is TRBV6-5, the J gene TRBJ2-7, with a possible D match to TRBD1 (5 bases). Germline CDR1 reads MNHEY; CDR2 reads SVGAGI. Trimming cost V 7 bases and J 4 bases, with 17 bases left between them. The CDR3 extends over 14 amino acids. The CDR3 protein is CASNKKQALYEQYF. Written as DNA, the CDR3 is TGTGCCAGCAATAAAAAACAGGCCCTATACGAGCAGTACTTC.

CDR3 sequence reads: CASSIFGTGTMNEQFF. The CDR3 DNA follows: TGTGCCAGTAGTATCTTTGGGACAGGGACTATGAATGAGCAGTTCTTC. The chain employs TRBV19 and TRBJ2-1; 9 nucleotides align to TRBD1. Germline trimming cut 3 bases from V and 7 bases from J; bases unmatched to any gene: 10. The CDR3 runs 16 residues. Per the germline V gene, CDR1 is LNHDA and CDR2 is SQIVND (reference sequence).

CDR3 protein: CASSFRTDTQYF. The CDR3 DNA reads TGTGCCAGCAGTTTTCGTACAGATACGCAGTATTTT. The chain recombines TRBV27 with TRBJ2-3; D gene ambiguous. Looked up from germline, CDR1 is MNHEY and CDR2 is SMNVEV (reference sequence). V was clipped by 3 bases and J by 3 bases, with 4 bases between them. CDR3 size: 12 residues.

The rearrangement uses TRBV7-9 and TRBJ1-1; 10 positions match TRBD1. Germline V gives CDR1 SEHNR, CDR2 FQNEAQ (reference sequence). The CDR3 has 14 amino acids. Germline trimming cut 5 bases from V and 3 bases from J; bases unmatched to any gene: 3. CDR3 nucleotides: TGTGCCAGCAGCATTGGACAGGGGGACACTGAAGCTTTCTTT. This gives the protein CASSIGQGDTEAFF.

The chain carries TRBV7-3 and TRBJ1-6; no definite D call. The CDR3 loop spans 13 amino acids. Trimming took off 1 base at V and 6 bases at J, with 4 bases between the two ends. CDR1 SGHTA and CDR2 FQGTGA come from the germline V gene. As DNA, the CDR3 is TGTGCCAGCAGCTTAAGGGCTAATTCACCCCTCCACTTT. Translated: CASSLRANSPLHF.

This chain uses TRBV2 with TRBJ2-7; weak D call: TRBD1 (5 bases). The length of the CDR3 is 14 residues. Trimming shortened V by 5 bases and J by 0 bases, and 11 bases separated the two germline ends. Germline V CDR1 and CDR2: SNHLY, FYNNEI. In DNA form, the CDR3 reads TGTGCCAGCAGTCCCAGGGTCAGCTCCTACGAGCAGTACTTC. Encoded protein: CASSPRVSSYEQYF.

This clone is a singleton in its sample. The chain links TRBV28 to TRBJ1-5; D unresolved. The CDR3 is 15 amino acids. V gave up 5 bases and J gave up 6 bases, with 17 bases separating them. Germline CDR1 MDHEN, CDR2 SYDVKM. CDR3 loop: CASSTRRQSGQPQHF. CDR3 in DNA: TGTGCCAGCAGTACCCGACGGCAATCGGGTCAGCCCCAGCATTTT.

V and J are TRBV2 and TRBJ2-7; no reliable D call. Germline assignment: CDR1 SNHLY and CDR2 FYNNEI. The CDR3 length is 13 residues. The V end was cut by 5 bases, the J end by 3 bases, with 11 bases between. This chain's CDR3 is CASSLRFVYEQYF. The CDR3, as DNA: TGTGCCAGCAGTCTACGCTTCGTCTACGAGCAGTACTTC.

The gene calls are TRBV7-9 and TRBJ2-1; D is undetermined. V was clipped by 8 bases and J by 0 bases, with 14 bases between them. Germline V CDR1 and CDR2: SEHNR, FQNEAQ (reference sequence). This CDR3 region has 15 residues. The CDR3 region is CASRTTGFSYNEQFF. The CDR3 DNA reads TGTGCCAGCCGAACGACTGGCTTCTCCTACAATGAGCAGTTCTTC.

The chain couples TRBV4-3 to TRBJ1-1; tentative D call: TRBD1 (5 bases). Trimming removed 6 bases at V and 0 bases at J, with 8 bases between. The CDR3 length is 13 residues. CDR1 and CDR2 (germline): LGHNA, YSLEER. The CDR3 loop reads CASRPGVNTEAFF. The CDR3 bases are TGCGCCAGCAGGCCGGGGGTGAACACTGAAGCTTTCTTT.

The chain is built from TRBV6-4 and TRBJ2-2; D may be TRBD1 (5 bases). Trimming pared 2 bases from V and 6 bases from J, leaving 7 bases between. CDR1 MRHNA and CDR2 SNTAGT come from the germline V gene. The CDR3 sequence is 13 residues long. The CDR3 here is CASSDIGAGELFF. As DNA, the CDR3 is TGTGCCAGCAGTGACATAGGGGCCGGGGAGCTGTTTTTT.

V gene TRBV6-5 combines with J gene TRBJ2-5, with 8 bases identical to TRBD1. V lost 0 bases to trimming and J lost 4 bases; unmatched junction nucleotides: 7. The CDR3 is 16 amino acids. CDR1 is MNHEY and CDR2 is SVGAGI in the germline V gene. Here the CDR3 DNA reads TGTGCCAGCAGTTACTCTGGCAGGGGGCAGGGAGAGACCCAGTACTTC. Its protein is CASSYSGRGQGETQYF.